The 3 T cell receptor beta chains presented below share a single source sample, sequenced in a study of early T cells in non-severe SARS-CoV-2 infection. TCRdb used MiXCR to reprocess the 5' RACE reads, holding one entry per CDR3 protein. The table has around 81,000 distinct CDR3 sequences, 14% seen once. Source material: whole blood. These receptors came from an adult who was a healthcare worker with PCR-confirmed SARS-CoV-2 infection or an uninfected control (not recorded which).

This clonotype was detected ten times or more. The V and J genes are TRBV7-2 and TRBJ1-6; TRBD1 aligns across 7 bases. The germline V gene has CDR1 SGHTA and CDR2 FQGNSA. The CDR3 has 12 residues. The V segment lost 8 bases and the J segment 8 bases; nucleotides outside the gene matches: 3. The CDR3 DNA sequence: TGTGCCAGCGGGGACAGTTATTCACCCCTCCACTTT. This sequence encodes CASGDSYSPLHF.

The chain couples TRBV12-3 or TRBV12-4 to TRBJ2-5, with 7 bases matching TRBD1. There are 13 residues in the CDR3. Losses at the gene ends were 3 bases for V and 4 bases for J; bases not matched to a gene: 2. CDR3 sequence: CASSLNRGETQYF. The CDR3 DNA sequence: TGTGCCAGCAGTTTGAACAGGGGAGAGACCCAGTACTTC.

In its sample, this clonotype was seen a few times. The chain couples TRBV20-1 to TRBJ2-7; D tentatively reads TRBD1 or TRBD2 (6 bases each). CDR3 length: 16 amino acids. CDR1 and CDR2 from the germline V gene are DFQATT and SNEGSKA (reference sequence). Deletions cut 6 bases from V and 3 bases from J, with 24 bases between. The CDR3 protein is CSANPQGIGRFYEQYF. The CDR3 DNA is TGCAGTGCAAACCCCCAGGGGATTGGGAGGTTCTACGAGCAGTACTTC.